This TCR beta chain emerged from a study of graft-versus-host responses after intestinal transplantation (dated by TCRdb to about 2021). At the level of the whole study: Recipients received multivisceral, liver-intestinal, or isolated intestinal transplants. To identify alloreactive clones, pre-transplant mixed lymphocyte reaction products were sequenced and then compared with unstimulated pre-transplant donor and recipient T cells. Rather than being sequenced by the commercial service, samples from a few later patients were sequenced in-house on an Illumina MiSeq and processed with MiXCR. Every recipient was given anti-thymocyte globulin induction, followed by approximately 3 years of maintenance tacrolimus and steroids. Graft-versus-host and host-versus-graft alloreactive T cell clones were tracked in the graft, circulation and bone marrow after intestinal transplantation using bulk TCR-beta CDR3 sequencing. The cohort enrolled about two dozen intestinal transplant recipients including one retransplant, and 3 patients lacking pretransplant specimens were excluded. Donor T cell macrochimerism was defined as a peak of at least 4% donor T cells among recipient peripheral blood mononuclear cells. Overall study results and their limits: Early after transplant, peak levels of circulating GvH clones were found to be associated with declines in HvG clones. GvH clones turned up in recipient bone marrow, with some appearing earlier in ileal mucosa or blood, a pattern consistent with an intestinal mucosal origin. The conclusions were limited by the relatively low number and heterogeneity of the intestinal transplant patients. In the allografts of patients with donor T cell macrochimerism, GvH to HvG T cell clonal ratios were high.

Notes on this clone: The clone's antigen remains unknown. An end of the junction does not agree with germline; a read error may underlie this.

The sample's time point label, decoded: cells obtained before transplantation from donor or recipient. CD3+CD4+ and CD3+CD8+ populations were FACS-sorted from unstimulated pre-transplant donor and recipient cells taken from spleen or lymph nodes. The method behind the library was the immunoSEQ multiplex PCR assay. For most patients, genomic DNA was isolated with the Qiagen DNeasy Blood and Tissue Kit and shipped frozen to Adaptive Biotechnologies for TCR sequencing. For most patients, high-throughput TCR-beta CDR3 sequencing of genomic DNA was performed by Adaptive Biotechnologies. The original pipeline was this. Adaptive's ImmunoSEQ software supplied the TCR sequencing data for 15 to 20 patients, while MiXCR and VDJtools were used to process three other patients. To correct CD4 versus CD8 sorting errors, any sequence found in both subsets at a frequency ratio below 5:1 was removed. CDR3 nucleotide sequences shared by donor and recipient were removed because the origin of these sequences could not be assigned. Alloreactive clones required at least 2-fold expansion over unstimulated cells and minimum CFSE-low frequency of 0.002% (template counts) or 0.001% (read counts). Mappable clones were those detected in sequenced pre-transplant spleen, lymph node, or MLR CFSE-low populations of the donor or recipient. The cumulative frequency of alloreactive clones was calculated as a percentage of all sequences, weighted by copy number. What TCRdb holds here is the immuneACCESS table cut down to in-frame rearrangements. Part of the clones is not present; checked against another copy, under half of the missing clones reflect an unresolved V gene, and the others are unexplained. That table is the source of V, J and clone size, and D and trimming were worked out from the DNA. The sample includes tens of thousands of clones, with roughly 91% observed a single time. Jointly, the top ten make up 2% to 2.5% of the sample.

The sample was unstimulated CD4+ T cells sorted from spleen or lymph node cells, taken before transplant. This clonotype was sampled from a human donor who was the organ donor for an intestinal transplant.

Here the CDR3 is given as CTSSSTVYEQYF. The nucleotides are TGTACCAGCAGTTCGACAGTGTACGAGCAGTACTTC. Here the chain combines TRBV6-5 and TRBJ2-7; TRBD1 is a weak D gene call, 5 bases matching. The germline V gene sets CDR1 to MNHEY and CDR2 to SVGAGI. The CDR3 sequence holds 12 residues, the cysteine and phenylalanine included. Only the CDR3 portion is preserved as DNA: 36 bases, with reading frame beginning at the first base.